The 27 T cell receptor beta chains below all came from one sample that was sequenced in a study of response to subunit inactivated influenza vaccine. TCRdb analysed the RT-PCR reads with MiXCR anew, one entry per CDR3 protein. Of around 850,000 distinct CDR3 sequences detected, around 20% appear once; the ten largest clones hold 11%. The specimen was PBMCs from blood, collected roughly 5 days after vaccination. All receptors derive from a middle-aged man who received an inactivated influenza vaccine.

The rearrangement uses TRBV4-2 and TRBJ2-1, with TRBD2 matching 10 bases. This CDR3 has 19 residues. Trimming cost V 3 bases and J 5 bases; bases outside gene matches: 16. Germline V gives CDR1 LGHNA, CDR2 YNFKEQ. This chain's CDR3 is CASSHRGQGIAGGNNEQFF. For the CDR3, the DNA is TGTGCCAGCAGCCACCGCGGGCAGGGGATAGCGGGGGGCAACAATGAGCAGTTCTTC.

This clonotype was recorded a few times. The genes are TRBV5-5 and TRBJ2-3; D is perhaps TRBD1 or TRBD2 (6 bases each). The CDR3 covers 15 residues. CDR1 is SGHKS, CDR2 YYEKEE, per germline (reference sequence). The V end lost 2 bases, the J end lost 4 bases, and 14 bases lay between the germline ends. This CDR3 reads CASSFSGGQADTQYF. The CDR3 nucleotides read TGTGCCAGCAGCTTTAGTGGGGGGCAAGCAGATACGCAGTATTTT. Full variable domain (outside the CDR3, taken from reference TRBV5-5 and TRBJ2-3): DAGVTQSPTHLIKTRGQQVTLRCSPISGHKSVSWYQQVLGQGPQFIFQYYEKEERGRGNFPDRFSARQFPNYSSELNVNALLLGDSALYLCASSFSGGQADTQYFGPGTRLTVL.

This clonotype was picked up many times. The rearrangement uses TRBV5-1 and TRBJ2-1, with 9 bases lining up with TRBD1. This CDR3 is 14 amino acids long. Per the germline V gene, CDR1 is SGHRS and CDR2 is YFSETQ. Unmatched junction bases numbered 7, after V lost 4 bases and J lost 8 bases. CDR3 protein: CASSPGWTGDEQFF. The CDR3 DNA reads as TGCGCCAGCAGCCCCGGATGGACAGGGGATGAGCAGTTCTTC.

This clonotype was counted between two and nine times. The chain couples TRBV29-1 to TRBJ1-2; D may be TRBD1 (5 bases). Trimming pared 0 bases from V and 5 bases from J, leaving 10 bases between. This CDR3 comprises 13 residues. The germline V gene encodes CDR1 SQVTM and CDR2 ANQGSEA. The CDR3 nucleotides read TGCAGCGTTGAAGATGATGGGGCGTATGGCTACACCTTC. It specifies CSVEDDGAYGYTF.

This clonotype was counted ten times or more. The CDR3: CAISRGVGEKLFF. For the CDR3, the DNA is TGTGCCATCAGCCGTGGAGTTGGTGAAAAACTGTTTTTT. The rearrangement links TRBV10-3 to TRBJ1-4; no reliable D call. This CDR3 is built from 13 residues. Germline assignment: CDR1 ENHRY and CDR2 SYGVKD. Trimming removed 6 bases from V and 7 bases from J, with 12 bases in between.

This clonotype was picked up a small number of times. This chain uses TRBV20-1 with TRBJ2-7; 9 bases agree with TRBD2. CDR1 and CDR2 (germline): DFQATT, SNEGSKA (reference sequence). The CDR3 is made up of 15 amino acids. Trimming cost V 1 base and J 4 bases; bases outside gene matches: 8. CDR3 residues: CSARAGLAESYEQYF. The CDR3 nucleotides are TGCAGTGCTAGAGCGGGACTAGCAGAATCTTACGAGCAGTACTTC.

The rearrangement uses TRBV7-2 and TRBJ1-2; perhaps TRBD1 as D (5 bases). This CDR3 comprises 13 residues. Trimming removed 3 bases from V and 6 bases from J, with 11 bases in between. Germline CDR1 SGHTA, CDR2 FQGNSA. The CDR3 DNA reads as TGTGCCAGCAGCTTTGTAGGGGCGGATGGCTACACCTTC. As protein: CASSFVGADGYTF.

The chain carries TRBV3-1 and TRBJ1-1; no reliable D call. Germline CDR1 LGHDT, CDR2 YNNKEL (reference sequence). The CDR3 totals 12 residues. Trimming shortened V by 0 bases and J by 12 bases, and 11 bases separated the two germline ends. CDR3 coding DNA: TGTGCCAGCAGCCAAGAGCGCCGAACTCCTTTCTTT. Translating it yields CASSQERRTPFF.

The chain couples TRBV29-1 to TRBJ2-2; 11 bases line up with TRBD2. The CDR3 covers 16 residues. J was trimmed by 5 bases and V by 7 bases; bases with no gene match: 12. Germline V gene data show CDR1 as SQVTM and CDR2 as ANQGSEA. The CDR3 DNA reads as TGCAGCGCCGCGCGGACTAGCGGGCGTGTTACCGGGGAGCTGTTTTTT. Amino acid sequence: CSAARTSGRVTGELFF.

The chain combines TRBV15 with TRBJ2-4, with D possibly matching TRBD1 (6 bases). CDR3 length: 13 residues. The germline gives CDR1 LNHNV, CDR2 YYDKDF (reference sequence). The V gene lost 4 bases and the J gene lost 7 bases, with 11 bases spanning the gap. The CDR3 bases are TGTGCCACCAGCAAACAGGGAAGGAACATTCAGTACTTC. As protein: CATSKQGRNIQYF.

The chain couples TRBV7-9 to TRBJ2-3, with D perhaps TRBD2 (6 bases). Between the trimmed V and J ends, which lost 5 bases and 1 base, there was a span of 10 bases. Germline V gives CDR1 SEHNR, CDR2 FQNEAQ (reference sequence). The CDR3 covers 14 residues. The CDR3, as DNA: TGTGCCAGCAGCCAATCGGGGGGCACAGATACGCAGTATTTT. This sequence encodes CASSQSGGTDTQYF. The full variable domain, its missing parts supplied by reference TRBV7-9 and TRBJ2-3, is DTGVSQNPRHKITKRGQNVTFRCDPISEHNRLYWYRQTLGQGPEFLTYFQNEAQLEKSRLLSDRFSAERPKGSFSTLEIQRTEQGDSAMYLCASSQSGGTDTQYFGPGTRLTVL.

This clonotype came up a few times. The rearrangement joins TRBV28 to TRBJ2-5; D uncertain. The CDR3 totals 14 residues. Germline loops: CDR1 MDHEN, CDR2 SYDVKM. The V gene lost 5 bases and the J gene lost 1 base, with 11 bases spanning the gap. The chain's CDR3 is CASSEFSPQETQYF. DNA for the CDR3: TGTGCCAGCAGTGAATTTAGTCCCCAAGAGACCCAGTACTTC. Full variable domain (missing parts from reference TRBV28 and TRBJ2-5): DVKVTQSSRYLVKRTGEKVFLECVQDMDHENMFWYRQDPGLGLRLIYFSYDVKMKEKGDIPEGYSVSREKKERFSLILESASTNQTSMYLCASSEFSPQETQYFGPGTRLLVL.

As concerns this clonotype: Mismatch with germline at one junction end may stem from a read error. CDR3 DNA sequence: TGTGCCAGCAGATTAGAATTCGGGGGAGAGACCCAGTACTTC. Protein: CASRLEFGGETQYF. V usage is TRBV11-2 and J usage is TRBJ2-5; perhaps TRBD2 as D (6 bases). This CDR3 is 14 amino acids long. Germline V gene sequence: CDR1 SGHAT, CDR2 FQNNGV.

The chain is built from TRBV11-2 and TRBJ2-1; the match to TRBD2 covers 8 bases. In germline, CDR1 is SGHAT, CDR2 FQNNGV. V was clipped by 4 bases and J by 3 bases; unmatched bases: 8. The CDR3 loop spans 16 amino acids. The CDR3 DNA reads as TGTGCCAGCAGCTATCTCAGCGGGGGCCTCTACAATGAGCAGTTCTTC. Protein product: CASSYLSGGLYNEQFF.

This clonotype was seen at least ten times. The chain has TRBV20-1 and TRBJ2-2; 7 positions agree with TRBD1. Per the germline V gene, CDR1 is DFQATT and CDR2 is SNEGSKA (reference sequence). V gave up 5 bases and J gave up 3 bases; unmatched junction bases: 3. The CDR3 is 13 amino acids. CDR3 region: CSADRADTGELFF. CDR3 DNA: TGCAGTGCTGACAGGGCCGACACCGGGGAGCTGTTTTTT.

The chain couples TRBV27 to TRBJ2-3; the D is unclear. Trimming removed 5 bases at V and 2 bases at J, with 11 bases between. CDR3 size: 14 residues. Per the germline V gene, CDR1 is MNHEY and CDR2 is SMNVEV (reference sequence). CDR3 region: CASSPGLHTDTQYF. The DNA for the CDR3 is TGTGCCAGCAGTCCCGGGCTCCACACAGATACGCAGTATTTT.

Only a few counts were recorded for this clonotype. The V call is TRBV6-5, the J call TRBJ2-1; D gene ambiguous. CDR1 is MNHEY, CDR2 SVGAGI, per germline. The germline V and J ends were trimmed by 4 bases and 2 bases, with 12 bases remaining between them. The CDR3 runs to 15 residues. CDR3 nucleotide sequence: TGTGCCAGCAGTTTAGTAGAGAGTACCTACAATGAGCAGTTCTTC. Amino acid sequence: CASSLVESTYNEQFF.

This clonotype was observed a few times. The chain couples TRBV29-1 to TRBJ2-5; TRBD1 agrees at 10 bases. Germline values: CDR1 SQVTM, CDR2 ANQGSEA. The CDR3 extends over 15 amino acids. The junction had 5 bases not matched to a gene; V was cut back by 0 bases and J by 4 bases. CDR3 nucleotide sequence: TGCAGCGTTGAAGATTGGGACAGGGGAATAGAGACCCAGTACTTC. It yields the protein CSVEDWDRGIETQYF.

J is TRBJ2-7 and V is TRBV6-5; D is unresolved. V was trimmed by 11 bases and J by 7 bases, leaving 9 bases between them. Germline CDR1 is MNHEY and CDR2 is SVGAGI. The CDR3 has 9 amino acids. In nucleotides, the CDR3 is TGTGCCCCCCAAGGGGAGCAGTACTTC. This encodes CAPQGEQYF.

This clonotype was seen repeatedly, ten times or more. The chain has TRBV20-1 and TRBJ2-3; TRBD2 matches at 13 bases. The germline V gene encodes CDR1 DFQATT and CDR2 SNEGSKA (reference sequence). The CDR3 extends over 14 amino acids. With 3 bases clipped from V and 3 bases from J, the junction kept 0 bases outside the gene matches. The CDR3 loop is CSARTSGRTDTQYF. The CDR3 nucleotides are TGCAGTGCTAGGACTAGCGGGAGGACAGATACGCAGTATTTT.

Ten or more counts support this clonotype. The V and J genes are TRBV20-1 and TRBJ2-3; no clear D. Per germline, CDR1 DFQATT and CDR2 SNEGSKA (reference sequence). The CDR3 has 13 residues. The V and J ends lost 6 bases and 0 bases respectively, with 10 bases between them. CDR3 protein: CSAVTTSTDTQYF. The CDR3 bases are TGCAGTGCCGTTACCACTAGCACAGATACGCAGTATTTT.

This clonotype was seen more than once but under ten times. V usage is TRBV5-5 and J usage is TRBJ2-7, with D maybe TRBD1 (6 bases). Trimming took off 2 bases at V and 0 bases at J, with 21 bases between the two ends. Germline-derived CDR1 and CDR2 are SGHKS and YYEKEE (reference sequence). The CDR3 is 18 residues long. Here the CDR3 reads CASSLWLSYRESSYEQYF. The CDR3 DNA follows: TGTGCCAGCAGCTTATGGTTGAGTTACAGGGAAAGCTCCTACGAGCAGTACTTC.

The table lists this clonotype with a few counts. This rearrangement joins TRBV4-2 to TRBJ2-2; TRBD2 is a possible D gene (5 bases). The germline V gene has CDR1 LGHNA and CDR2 YNFKEQ. V lost 3 bases, J lost 4 bases, and 12 bases lay in between. This CDR3 has 15 residues. The chain's CDR3 is CASSQPGDGTGELFF. The CDR3 DNA follows: TGTGCCAGCAGCCAGCCCGGGGATGGCACCGGGGAGCTGTTTTTT.

This clonotype appeared a few times. V is TRBV9 and J is TRBJ2-7, with 9 positions matching TRBD2. Trimming cost V 0 bases and J 3 bases; bases outside gene matches: 4. Per germline, CDR1 SGDLS and CDR2 YYNGEE. The length of the CDR3 is 15 residues. CDR3 region: CASSVAASGVYEQYF. CDR3 sequence (DNA): TGTGCCAGCAGCGTAGCGGCTAGCGGGGTCTACGAGCAGTACTTC.

This clonotype was counted a few times. The J gene is TRBJ1-1, the V gene TRBV12-3 or TRBV12-4; D is uncertain. The CDR3 sequence is 15 residues long. The V gene lost 2 bases and the J gene lost 6 bases, with 16 bases spanning the gap. CDR3 bases: TGTGCCAGCAGTTTACCGCCTTTAGGGATCCCTGAAGCTTTCTTT. Amino acids: CASSLPPLGIPEAFF.

This clonotype came up a few times. CDR3 DNA: TGTGCCAGCTCACTCAGCGTTAATGAGCAGTTCTTC. Amino acid sequence: CASSLSVNEQFF. The gene calls are TRBV18 and TRBJ2-1; D ambiguous. Trimming stripped 4 bases from V and 7 bases from J, with 8 bases between. Germline V gene sequence: CDR1 KGHSH, CDR2 LQKENI. The CDR3 totals 12 residues.

The sample holds a few counts of this clonotype. This chain uses TRBV7-2 with TRBJ2-3; 16 nucleotides line up with TRBD2. V was clipped by 4 bases and J by 2 bases; unmatched bases: 3. The CDR3 contains 17 residues. Germline V gives CDR1 SGHTA, CDR2 FQGNSA. CDR3 DNA sequence: TGTGCCAGCAGCTCGGGACTAGCGGGAGGGCACACAGATACGCAGTATTTT. Residues: CASSSGLAGGHTDTQYF.